Each of the 14 T cell receptor beta chains below was sequenced from the same sample in a study of CD8+ T cells in alopecia areata (dated by TCRdb to the late 2010s). This specimen's time point label, per the study, means: baseline before oral tofacitinib. Libraries were prepared through the immunoSEQ multiplex PCR assay. To provide template for TCR sequencing, every sample had RNA extracted and reverse transcribed into cDNA. This is the immuneACCESS table as TCRdb keeps it, with only in-frame sequences that have V and J called. A part of the clones is gone; compared with another copy, unresolved V genes explain less than half, and the rest is unexplained. The sample profile shows about 130,000 clones; around 49% of them were found once. Of the sample, 18% falls within the top ten clones. The sample consisted of CD8+ T cells sorted from blood, taken at week 0. All receptors come from a human donor with alopecia areata.

This chain joins TRBV5-5 and TRBJ2-2; D remains ambiguous. The CDR3 has 15 amino acids. Trimming removed 1 base from V and 1 base from J, with 8 bases in between. Germline lookup yields CDR1 SGHKS and CDR2 YYEKEE (reference sequence). The CDR3 loop is CASSLKALNTGELFF. The CDR3 DNA reads TGTGCCAGCAGCTTGAAGGCGCTGAACACCGGGGAGCTGTTTTTT.

This clone was recorded a few times. The chain couples TRBV7-9 to TRBJ1-2, with D possibly TRBD1 on 5 matching bases. The CDR3 length is 15 residues. Germline V gene sequence: CDR1 SEHNR, CDR2 FQNEAQ (reference sequence). Trimming cost V 1 base and J 2 bases, with 11 bases left between them. The CDR3 DNA follows: TGTGCCAGCAGCTTAGTCGGGGCAACAAACTATGGCTACACCTTC. Its protein is CASSLVGATNYGYTF.

The chain combines TRBV9 with TRBJ2-1, with 9 nucleotides matching TRBD1. Germline V gene data show CDR1 as SGDLS and CDR2 as YYNGEE. This CDR3 region has 15 residues. Unmatched junction bases numbered 5, after V lost 3 bases and J lost 4 bases. CDR3 sequence: CASSAGQGWYNEQFF. The CDR3 DNA reads TGTGCCAGCAGCGCCGGACAGGGGTGGTACAATGAGCAGTTCTTC.

The V call is TRBV4-3, the J call TRBJ2-7; 7 nucleotides agree with TRBD2. The germline CDR1 and CDR2 sequences are LGHNA and YSLEER. The CDR3 is 14 amino acids. V dropped 3 bases and J dropped 7; count of bases not matched to a gene: 9. CDR3 nucleotides: TGCGCCAGCAGCCAGGGGGGGGAAGACGGTGAGCAGTACTTC. Protein: CASSQGGEDGEQYF.

The chain employs TRBV6-4 and TRBJ2-1; 7 bases align to TRBD1. V gave up 5 bases and J gave up 2 bases; unmatched junction bases: 6. The germline V gene has CDR1 MRHNA and CDR2 SNTAGT. The CDR3 loop spans 15 amino acids. The CDR3 protein is CASSPGTAPYNEQFF. CDR3 coding DNA: TGTGCCAGCAGTCCGGGGACAGCCCCCTACAATGAGCAGTTCTTC.

There are a few counts of this clone. The chain links TRBV7-9 to TRBJ2-3; 11 bases map to TRBD2. Germline CDR1 SEHNR, CDR2 FQNEAQ (reference sequence). With 4 bases clipped from V and 2 bases from J, the junction kept 8 bases outside the gene matches. There are 17 residues in the CDR3. The CDR3: CASSSPTSGGDTDTQYF. Written as DNA, the CDR3 is TGTGCCAGCAGCTCGCCCACTAGCGGGGGAGACACAGATACGCAGTATTTT. The whole variable domain, remainder taken from reference TRBV7-9 and TRBJ2-3, is DTGVSQNPRHKITKRGQNVTFRCDPISEHNRLYWYRQTLGQGPEFLTYFQNEAQLEKSRLLSDRFSAERPKGSFSTLEIQRTEQGDSAMYLCASSSPTSGGDTDTQYFGPGTRLTVL.

This clone was detected only once. The chain is built from TRBV15 and TRBJ2-7; a possible D gene is TRBD2 (6 bases). CDR1 LNHNV and CDR2 YYDKDF come from the germline V gene (reference sequence). The V end lost 2 bases, the J end lost 3 bases, and 11 bases lay between the germline ends. This CDR3 comprises 14 residues. For the CDR3, the DNA is TGTGCCACCAGCAGAACTGGGGGGATCTACGAGCAGTACTTC. It yields the protein CATSRTGGIYEQYF.

This chain links TRBV27 with TRBJ1-6; a weak D match, TRBD1 (6 bases). The V gene lost 5 bases and the J gene lost 9 bases, with 20 bases spanning the gap. Germline CDR1 and CDR2: MNHEY and SMNVEV (reference sequence). CDR3 length: 16 residues. This CDR3 reads CASSGAPDSRGSPLHF. The DNA of the CDR3 is TGTGCCAGCAGTGGAGCACCGGACAGCCGGGGTTCACCCCTCCACTTT.

The chain carries TRBV15 and TRBJ1-6; no definite D call. The V gene lost 0 bases and the J gene lost 3 bases, with 6 bases spanning the gap. CDR1 and CDR2 (germline): LNHNV, YYDKDF (reference sequence). This CDR3 is 15 amino acids long. The CDR3 DNA follows: TGTGCCACCAGCAGAGATAAGGGCTATAATTCACCCCTCCACTTT. It is translated as CATSRDKGYNSPLHF.

Only a few counts were recorded for this clone. The chain has TRBV6-4 and TRBJ2-6; D is undetermined. CDR3 length: 14 amino acids. The V gene lost 5 bases and the J gene lost 0 bases, with 5 bases spanning the gap. Germline V gene lookup returns CDR1 MRHNA and CDR2 SNTAGT. The DNA for the CDR3 is TGTGCCAGCAGTTGGAACTCTGGGGCCAACGTCCTGACTTTC. Protein: CASSWNSGANVLTF.

This rearrangement joins TRBV7-9 to TRBJ1-2; 8 bases match TRBD1. This CDR3 is built from 13 residues. Unmatched junction bases numbered 4, after V lost 6 bases and J lost 4 bases. The germline CDR1 and CDR2 sequences are SEHNR and FQNEAQ (reference sequence). The CDR3 nucleotides are TGTGCCAGCAGGCCGGGACAGGTCTATGGCTACACCTTC. This translates into CASRPGQVYGYTF.

A single count supports this clone. The chain employs TRBV7-9 and TRBJ1-6, with unresolved D. Germline CDR1 SEHNR, CDR2 FQNEAQ (reference sequence). This CDR3 contains 16 residues. V shed 4 bases and J shed 0 bases, with 10 bases lying between them. CDR3 DNA sequence: TGTGCCAGCAGCTCAGAAAAGAGCTCCTATAATTCACCCCTCCACTTT. Protein product: CASSSEKSSYNSPLHF.

The J gene is TRBJ1-1, the V gene TRBV27; tentative D call: TRBD1 (5 bases). Trimming removed 5 bases at V and 0 bases at J, with 10 bases between. Germline-derived CDR1 and CDR2 are MNHEY and SMNVEV (reference sequence). The CDR3 has 14 amino acids. The CDR3 DNA is TGTGCCAGCAGTAATCGACAGATGAACACTGAAGCTTTCTTT. Translating it yields CASSNRQMNTEAFF.

Here the CDR3 DNA reads TGTGCCAGCAGCCCCCCCGGGGGCACTGAAGCTTTCTTT. It yields the protein CASSPPGGTEAFF. This rearrangement joins TRBV5-6 to TRBJ1-1, with D perhaps matching TRBD1 (5 bases). The germline gives CDR1 SGHDT, CDR2 YYEEEE. V was clipped by 4 bases and J by 4 bases, with 11 bases between them. This CDR3 has 13 amino acids.